The 29 T cell receptor beta chains presented below share a single source sample, sequenced in a study of cytomegalovirus exposure and HLA in healthy donors. PCR was performed using 60 Vbeta and 13 Jbeta primers. Sequenced by immunoSEQ multiplex PCR; TCRdb stores in-frame clones only, minus some. The data hold fewer than 250,000 clones, with 70% to 75% observed a single time. Sequenced input: PBMCs. All receptors derive from a woman aged 25 to 39 in good health and CMV-seropositive.

The V call is TRBV28, the J call TRBJ1-3; D is unclear. The CDR3 consists of 14 residues. Germline V CDR1 and CDR2: MDHEN, SYDVKM. V shed 5 bases and J shed 3 bases, with 11 bases lying between them. The CDR3, as DNA: TGTGCCAGCAGTCCCCCGGGGAATGGAAACACCATATATTTT. It encodes CASSPPGNGNTIYF.

This clone was counted a single time. The CDR3 DNA follows: TGTGCCAGCAGCTTAGGGACAGGGGGGGACTATGGCTACACCTTC. Translating it yields CASSLGTGGDYGYTF. The chain recombines TRBV7-9 with TRBJ1-2; TRBD1 agrees at 10 bases. Germline V gives CDR1 SEHNR, CDR2 FQNEAQ (reference sequence). V lost 1 base to trimming and J lost 3 bases; unmatched junction nucleotides: 2. The CDR3 runs to 15 residues.

V is TRBV10-1 and J is TRBJ2-5, with 9 bases that match TRBD2. Germline CDR1 is WNHNN and CDR2 is SYGVQD (reference sequence). The CDR3 is 13 amino acids. V gave up 3 bases and J gave up 11 bases; unmatched junction bases: 7. CDR3 in amino acids: CASSERASGEQYF. The CDR3 DNA reads TGCGCCAGCAGTGAAAGGGCTAGCGGGGAGCAGTACTTC.

This chain links TRBV28 with TRBJ1-5, with D perhaps matching TRBD1 (5 bases). The CDR3 sequence is 19 residues long. Trimming took off 4 bases at V and 0 bases at J, with 22 bases between the two ends. Germline V lookup: CDR1 MDHEN, CDR2 SYDVKM. The CDR3 DNA follows: TGTGCCAGCAGTTACCCCCTCGGGGGAGGCCGCTATAGCAATCAGCCCCAGCATTTT. It translates to CASSYPLGGGRYSNQPQHF.

The chain is built from TRBV11-3 and TRBJ2-5; no firm D call. Trimming stripped 6 bases from V and 4 bases from J, with 12 bases between. Germline values: CDR1 SGHNT, CDR2 YENEEA. CDR3 size: 13 residues. CDR3 protein: CASSLSGTETQYF. CDR3 DNA: TGTGCCAGCAGTCTGAGTGGTACAGAGACCCAGTACTTC.

The chain is built from TRBV7-2 and TRBJ2-2; D unclear. V lost 3 bases and J lost 3, with 2 bases in between. Germline assignment: CDR1 SGHTA and CDR2 FQGNSA. The CDR3 sequence is 12 residues long. CDR3: CASSFDTGELFF. The CDR3 bases are TGTGCCAGCAGCTTCGACACCGGGGAGCTGTTTTTT.

V usage is TRBV11-1 and J usage is TRBJ2-6, with D maybe TRBD1 (6 bases). Germline V gene sequence: CDR1 SGHAT, CDR2 FQDESV (reference sequence). V lost 1 base and J lost 2, with 15 bases in between. The CDR3 is 18 amino acids. The CDR3 loop is CASSLDWAGVTGANVLTF. The CDR3, as DNA: TGTGCCAGCAGCTTAGATTGGGCAGGGGTTACTGGGGCCAACGTCCTGACTTTC.

As for this clone: Other nucleotide sequences from this sample produce the same CDR3. The chain carries TRBV5-1 and TRBJ2-5, with a tentative D call TRBD1 (5 bases). The CDR3 covers 14 residues. The V gene's germline CDR1 is SGHRS and CDR2 YFSETQ. V lost 0 bases and J lost 5, with 11 bases in between. The CDR3 DNA sequence: TGCGCCAGCAGCTTGGGGCAGGGTAGGGAGACCCAGTACTTC. It translates to CASSLGQGRETQYF.

DNA for the CDR3: TGTGCAAGTCGCTTAGCCAGCTTGCCTAGCGCACATAACACCGGGGAGCTGTTTTTT. Translated, it gives CASRLASLPSAHNTGELFF. The chain uses TRBV12-2 and TRBJ2-2; TRBD2 is taken as the D call from the table, unchecked against the DNA. TRBV12-2 is a pseudogene segment. This CDR3 comprises 19 residues.

The chain combines TRBV4-2 with TRBJ2-7; 10 bases agree with TRBD2. CDR1 is LGHNA and CDR2 is YNFKEQ in the germline V gene. CDR3 length: 15 amino acids. V shed 0 bases, J shed 3 bases, and the junction held 2 bases outside the gene matches. This CDR3 reads CASSQELAGIYEQYF. Written as DNA, the CDR3 is TGTGCCAGCAGCCAAGAACTAGCGGGAATCTACGAGCAGTACTTC.

This clone occurred a few times. V gene TRBV9 combines with J gene TRBJ2-7; TRBD2 aligns across 10 bases. With V trimmed by 1 base and J by 7 bases, 8 bases remained unmatched. CDR3 length equals 15 residues. The germline gives CDR1 SGDLS, CDR2 YYNGEE. Here the CDR3 DNA reads TGTGCCAGCAGCGTACTCCCTAGCGGGAGTGGTGAGCAGTACTTC. Its protein is CASSVLPSGSGEQYF.

The chain recombines TRBV27 with TRBJ1-1; D not resolved. From germline, CDR1 is MNHEY and CDR2 SMNVEV (reference sequence). The CDR3 is 15 amino acids. V shed 0 bases and J shed 4 bases, with 12 bases lying between them. The CDR3 loop reads CASSLSGGSGTEAFF. CDR3 coding DNA: TGTGCCAGCAGTTTATCGGGAGGGAGTGGCACTGAAGCTTTCTTT.

The gene calls are TRBV6-1 and TRBJ2-7; 11 nucleotides align to TRBD2. The V segment lost 8 bases and the J segment 3 bases; nucleotides outside the gene matches: 6. Germline CDR1 is MNHNS and CDR2 is SASEGT. The CDR3 consists of 14 residues. The CDR3 region is CASELAGVLYEQYF. CDR3 sequence (DNA): TGTGCCAGCGAACTAGCGGGAGTTCTCTACGAGCAGTACTTC.

This chain uses TRBV15 with TRBJ1-1, with D perhaps TRBD1 (6 bases). CDR3 length: 14 amino acids. CDR1 is LNHNV and CDR2 is YYDKDF in the germline V gene (reference sequence). The ends were cut back, 0 bases at V and 3 bases at J, with 8 bases in the middle. The CDR3 spells CATSRDRGDTEAFF. In DNA, the CDR3 is TGTGCCACCAGCAGAGACAGGGGCGACACTGAAGCTTTCTTT.

This clone was seen a single time. This chain uses TRBV28 with TRBJ2-7; unclear D gene. Germline V gene lookup returns CDR1 MDHEN and CDR2 SYDVKM. V was pared by 6 bases and J by 0 bases, with 15 bases between. The CDR3 is made up of 15 amino acids. The CDR3 DNA is TGTGCCAGCAGCTTCGGGTTACCCTACTCCTACGAGCAGTACTTC. Residues: CASSFGLPYSYEQYF.

The chain carries TRBV7-2 and TRBJ1-2, with a tentative D call TRBD1 (5 bases). The CDR3 has 13 residues. Germline V gene data show CDR1 as SGHTA and CDR2 as FQGNSA. Trimming pared 5 bases from V and 4 bases from J, leaving 11 bases between. CDR3 coding DNA: TGTGCCAGCAGCCCGGGGGGGAGCTATGGCTACACCTTC. This gives the protein CASSPGGSYGYTF.

The J gene is TRBJ2-7, the V gene TRBV25-1; maybe TRBD2 (5 bases). The CDR3 loop spans 14 amino acids. Germline loops: CDR1 MGHDK, CDR2 SYGVNS. V lost 4 bases and J lost 6, with 16 bases in between. Written as DNA, the CDR3 is TGTGCCAGCAGTGGTGCGGGCCTAGGTAGCGAGCAGTACTTC. Translated: CASSGAGLGSEQYF.

With respect to this clone: One end of the junction is discordant with germline, which a read error may explain. The chain employs TRBV7-7 and TRBJ2-3, with D possibly being TRBD1 (6 bases). The CDR3 has 15 residues. The germline V gene encodes CDR1 SSHAT and CDR2 FNYEAQ (reference sequence). Written as DNA, the CDR3 is TGTGCTAGCAGCAGTGGGACACTGAGCACAGATACGCAGTATTTT. Translation gives CASSSGTLSTDTQYF. Full variable domain (missing parts from reference TRBV7-7 and TRBJ2-3): GAGVSQSPRYKVTKRGQDVTLRCDPISSHATLYWYQQALGQGPEFLTYFNYEAQPDKSGLPSDRFSAERPEGSISTLTIQRTEQRDSAMYRCASSSGTLSTDTQYFGPGTRLTVL.

The chain couples TRBV12-5 to TRBJ2-7; TRBD1 matches at 9 bases. Germline V gene data show CDR1 as LGHNT and CDR2 as FRNRAP. With 6 bases clipped from V and 2 bases from J, the junction kept 17 bases outside the gene matches. The CDR3 consists of 18 residues. The CDR3 sequence is CASGLGDRVPLTTYEQYF. As DNA, the CDR3 is TGTGCTAGTGGCCTGGGGGACAGGGTACCGCTTACCACCTACGAGCAGTACTTC.

CDR3 in DNA: TGTGCCAGCAGCCTCCGACACGGGGAGCTGTTTTTT. This translates into CASSLRHGELFF. The rearrangement joins TRBV7-6 to TRBJ2-2, with unresolved D. Germline V gene lookup returns CDR1 SGHVS and CDR2 FNYEAQ. The V and J ends lost 5 bases and 7 bases respectively, with 8 bases between them. The CDR3 contains 12 residues.

In this sample, this clone turned up a few times. Written as DNA, the CDR3 is TGCGCCAGCCTACTGGAAGGGGGCGGTGGCTACACCTTC. It specifies CASLLEGGGGYTF. This chain links TRBV10-2 with TRBJ1-2; TRBD1 aligns across 7 bases. CDR3 size: 13 residues. The J segment lost 7 bases and the V segment lost 8 bases, leaving 10 bases of the junction unmatched. Germline V gene lookup returns CDR1 WSHSY and CDR2 SAAADI.

The J gene is TRBJ1-2, the V gene TRBV6-6, with D perhaps TRBD1 (6 bases). The germline CDR1 and CDR2 sequences are MNHNY and SVGAGI (reference sequence). This CDR3 is built from 14 residues. V was shortened by 5 bases and J by 2 bases, with 12 bases between the two germline ends. In DNA form, the CDR3 reads TGTGCCAGCAGTCCGAGGGGGGGGAACTATGGCTACACCTTC. Its protein product is CASSPRGGNYGYTF.

This clone was detected only once. The CDR3 nucleotides read TGTGCCAGCAGACCGACAGGGTATGGCAATCAGCCCCAGCATTTT. It codes for CASRPTGYGNQPQHF. This rearrangement joins TRBV28 to TRBJ1-5, with 7 bases lining up with TRBD1. The ends lost 6 bases at V and 2 bases at J; junction bases unmatched: 7. CDR1 and CDR2 from the germline V gene are MDHEN and SYDVKM. The CDR3 has 15 amino acids.

The chain carries TRBV4-1 and TRBJ2-7; the match to TRBD2 covers 9 bases. In germline, CDR1 is MGHRA, CDR2 YSYEKL. The CDR3 length is 15 residues. The junction had 7 bases not matched to a gene; V was cut back by 0 bases and J by 7 bases. CDR3: CASSQEGGGVIEQYF. DNA for the CDR3: TGCGCCAGCAGCCAAGAGGGCGGGGGGGTAATAGAGCAGTACTTC.

The chain recombines TRBV2 with TRBJ1-1; a weak D match, TRBD1 (6 bases). Trimming left V 7 bases short and J 1 base short, with 13 bases between. This CDR3 comprises 14 residues. The germline V gene encodes CDR1 SNHLY and CDR2 FYNNEI. Here the CDR3 DNA reads TGTGCCAGCACGTTACAGGGTGGGAACACTGAAGCTTTCTTT. Amino acid sequence: CASTLQGGNTEAFF.

The rearrangement uses TRBV6-1 and TRBJ2-6; no clear D gene. Germline lookup yields CDR1 MNHNS and CDR2 SASEGT. CDR3 length: 16 residues. V was shortened by 1 base and J by 2 bases, with 9 bases between the two germline ends. The CDR3 spells CASSEGPRTGANVLTF. For the CDR3, the DNA is TGTGCCAGCAGTGAAGGGCCTAGGACTGGGGCCAACGTCCTGACTTTC.

This rearrangement joins TRBV28 to TRBJ2-5; 12 nucleotides align to TRBD1. The ends lost 2 bases at V and 4 bases at J; junction bases unmatched: 14. Germline assignment: CDR1 MDHEN and CDR2 SYDVKM. This CDR3 region has 19 residues. As DNA, the CDR3 is TGTGCCAGCAGTTTACTGGGACAGGGGGCTTCCCCCCCCGGAGAGACCCAGTACTTC. Translating gives CASSLLGQGASPPGETQYF.

The chain employs TRBV4-1 and TRBJ2-5; 13 positions agree with TRBD2. The DNA matches TRBJ2-7 better at its end, which makes the J call doubtful. The CDR3 is 15 residues long. CDR1 is MGHRA and CDR2 is YSYEKL in the germline V gene. CDR3 protein: CASSQGGLAGDEQYF. CDR3 nucleotides: TGCGCCAGCAGCCAAGGAGGACTAGCGGGAGACGAGCAGTACTTC.

The V and J genes are TRBV28 and TRBJ2-2; no clear D gene. CDR3 size: 14 residues. V gave up 5 bases and J gave up 3 bases, with 10 bases separating them. The V gene's germline CDR1 is MDHEN and CDR2 SYDVKM. This CDR3 is CASSPSQDTGELFF. Written as DNA, the CDR3 is TGTGCCAGCAGTCCCTCCCAGGACACCGGGGAGCTGTTTTTT.